The 18 T cell receptor beta chains listed next were all sequenced from one sample in a study of T cell repertoires in cytomegalovirus infection. These receptors' antigens are unknown. A single record per CDR3 protein comes from TCRdb applying MiXCR to the reads. The table includes some 940,000 distinct CDR3 sequences, approximately 31% detected once. The specimen comprised cultured CD8+ T cells from PBMCs, sampled from culture after CMV antigen stimulation. The receptors were gathered from a human donor in good health (CMV status not recorded). Some clones in this sample may be carry-over from other donors' samples.

This clonotype showed up just a few times. The chain employs TRBV13 and TRBJ2-7, with D hard to call. The CDR3 is 13 residues long. Germline assignment: CDR1 PRHDT and CDR2 FYEKMQ (reference sequence). V lost 2 bases and J 1 base, leaving 6 bases between the germline ends. In DNA, the CDR3 is TGTGCCAGCAGCTTATGCTGTTCCTACGAGCAGTACTTC. Translated: CASSLCCSYEQYF.

At least ten counts were recorded for this clonotype. This chain links TRBV7-2 with TRBJ2-2; D is uncertain. This CDR3 region has 13 residues. Trimming stripped 6 bases from V and 4 bases from J, with 9 bases between. Germline V gene sequence: CDR1 SGHTA, CDR2 FQGNSA. The CDR3 spells CASSPIGTGELFF. The CDR3 nucleotides are TGTGCCAGCAGTCCAATAGGCACCGGGGAGCTGTTTTTT.

This chain uses TRBV6-6 with TRBJ1-1; 11 nucleotides align to TRBD1. The CDR3 spans 15 residues. Germline V gene lookup returns CDR1 MNHNY and CDR2 SVGAGI (reference sequence). V shed 6 bases, J shed 7 bases, and the junction held 10 bases outside the gene matches. This CDR3 is CASRDLGQGAFEAFF. CDR3 DNA: TGTGCCAGCAGAGACCTTGGACAGGGGGCGTTTGAAGCTTTCTTT.

This clonotype occurred many times. The V and J genes are TRBV7-2 and TRBJ2-3; 9 positions agree with TRBD2. The CDR3 sequence is 16 residues long. Germline CDR1 and CDR2: SGHTA and FQGNSA. V lost 0 bases, J lost 4 bases, and 5 bases stayed unmatched. This chain's CDR3 is CASSLARAGGPDTQYF. CDR3 bases: TGTGCCAGCAGCTTAGCGAGGGCGGGGGGGCCAGATACGCAGTATTTT.

This clonotype showed up just a few times. The chain combines TRBV7-9 with TRBJ2-2; D ambiguous. Germline CDR1 reads SEHNR; CDR2 reads FQNEAQ (reference sequence). The CDR3 runs to 15 residues. Between the trimmed V and J ends, which lost 0 bases and 3 bases, there was a span of 8 bases. This chain's CDR3 is CASSLAYTDTGELFF. The CDR3 DNA reads TGTGCCAGCAGCTTAGCCTACACGGACACCGGGGAGCTGTTTTTT.

V and J are TRBV12-3 or TRBV12-4 and TRBJ2-3, with 12 bases lining up with TRBD2. CDR3 size: 20 residues. Germline trimming cut 2 bases from V and 1 base from J; bases unmatched to any gene: 13. CDR3 residues: CASSLSPSGGAPLGTDTQYF. CDR3 nucleotide sequence: TGTGCCAGCAGTTTATCTCCTAGCGGGGGGGCTCCCTTGGGCACAGATACGCAGTATTTT.

The V and J genes are TRBV15 and TRBJ2-2, with D unresolved. The length of the CDR3 is 15 residues. Trimming took 0 bases from V and 7 from J, leaving 12 bases between them. CDR1 and CDR2 (germline): LNHNV, YYDKDF (reference sequence). The CDR3 loop is CATSRDRSRGGELFF. The CDR3 coding sequence is TGTGCCACCAGCAGAGATAGGTCCCGCGGCGGGGAGCTGTTTTTT.

This clonotype was seen only a few times. The chain has TRBV11-1 and TRBJ2-7; D is undetermined. Germline CDR1 and CDR2: SGHAT and FQDESV (reference sequence). V shed 3 bases and J shed 3 bases, with 18 bases lying between them. CDR3 length: 16 amino acids. CDR3 in amino acids: CASSLSGQGIVYEQYF. The CDR3 DNA follows: TGTGCCAGCAGCTTGTCAGGCCAAGGGATTGTCTACGAGCAGTACTTC.

The CDR3 loop is CASSEGSYLNGYTF. CDR3 bases: TGCGCCAGCAGTGAGGGGAGCTACTTGAATGGCTACACCTTC. The rearrangement joins TRBV10-2 to TRBJ1-2; D call uncertain. Deletions cut 2 bases from V and 6 bases from J, with 13 bases between. Germline CDR1 is WSHSY and CDR2 is SAAADI. The CDR3 has 14 residues.

The table lists this clonotype with many counts. The V gene is TRBV7-2, the J gene TRBJ2-7, with 7 bases aligning to TRBD2. The germline CDR1 and CDR2 sequences are SGHTA and FQGNSA. The junction had 8 bases not matched to a gene; V was cut back by 0 bases and J by 3 bases. CDR3 length equals 16 residues. The CDR3 is CASSLARLAANYEQYF. The CDR3 nucleotides read TGTGCCAGCAGCTTAGCGAGGCTAGCGGCTAACTACGAGCAGTACTTC. Using reference TRBV7-2 and TRBJ2-7 for the parts outside the CDR3, the full variable domain is GAGVSQSPSNKVTEKGKDVELRCDPISGHTALYWYRQSLGQGLEFLIYFQGNSAPDKSGLPSDRFSAERTGGSVSTLTIQRTQQEDSAVYLCASSLARLAANYEQYFGPGTRLTVT.

DNA of the CDR3: TGTGCCAGCTCGGACAGGGGGCTTGAACAAGAGACCCAGTACTTC. Translation gives CASSDRGLEQETQYF. V and J are TRBV27 and TRBJ2-5, with 11 nucleotides matching TRBD1. This CDR3 has 15 residues. The V segment lost 8 bases and the J segment 2 bases; nucleotides outside the gene matches: 7. Germline CDR1 and CDR2: MNHEY and SMNVEV (reference sequence).

In regard to this clonotype: The junction departs from germline at one end; a sequencing error may be responsible. The chain employs TRBV4-1 and TRBJ2-2, with no clear D. There are 12 residues in the CDR3. Germline CDR1 reads MGHRA; CDR2 reads YSYEKL. The CDR3 DNA reads as TGCGCCAACAGCCGCCCTTTCGGGGAGCTGTTTTTT. The encoded protein is CANSRPFGELFF.

This clonotype was observed a few times. The rearrangement links TRBV7-4 to TRBJ1-1, with D unresolved. Germline V gene sequence: CDR1 SGHVT, CDR2 SQSDAQ. CDR3 length: 13 amino acids. V lost 1 base, J lost 3 bases, and 6 bases lay in between. The CDR3 DNA reads TGTGCCAGCAGCTTAGTGGTTGACACTGAAGCTTTCTTT. It is translated as CASSLVVDTEAFF.

Many counts were recorded for this clonotype. The J gene is TRBJ2-6, the V gene TRBV12-3 or TRBV12-4; tentatively, D is TRBD1 (6 bases). Trimming shortened V by 3 bases and J by 2 bases, and 11 bases separated the two germline ends. The CDR3 loop spans 16 amino acids. The CDR3 nucleotides are TGTGCCAGCAGTTTGGTACCAGGGGCTGGGGCCAACGTCCTGACTTTC. Translating it yields CASSLVPGAGANVLTF.

The chain combines TRBV27 with TRBJ2-6; D not resolved. CDR1 is MNHEY and CDR2 is SMNVEV in the germline V gene (reference sequence). Trimming shortened V by 6 bases and J by 2 bases, and 8 bases separated the two germline ends. This CDR3 spans 14 amino acids. The CDR3 reads CASRGQAGANVLTF. The CDR3 DNA reads as TGTGCCAGCAGAGGGCAGGCTGGGGCCAACGTCCTGACTTTC.

Concerning this clonotype itself: A far more abundant clone sits one base away, making this likely a read error. V gene TRBV7-6 combines with J gene TRBJ1-1; D call uncertain. Germline CDR1 reads SGHVS; CDR2 reads FNYEAQ. The CDR3 sequence is 12 residues long. CDR3 coding DNA: TGTGCCAACAGCCTCCGGGGCACTGAAGCTTTCTTT. This gives the protein CANSLRGTEAFF. The full variable domain, completed using reference TRBV7-6 and TRBJ1-1, is GAGVSQSPRYKVTKRGQDVALRCDPISGHVSLYWYRQALGQGPEFLTYFNYEAQQDKSGLPNDRFSAERPEGSISTLTIQRTEQRDSAMYRCANSLRGTEAFFGQGTRLTVV.

This clonotype was recorded a few times. V is TRBV27 and J is TRBJ2-1; 9 bases are shared with TRBD1. Trimming removed 5 bases from V and 6 bases from J; junction bases left unmatched: 8. CDR3 length: 15 amino acids. CDR1 and CDR2 from the germline V gene are MNHEY and SMNVEV (reference sequence). The CDR3 is CASSPPGTGFNEQFF. CDR3 DNA: TGTGCCAGCAGTCCGCCCGGGACAGGGTTCAATGAGCAGTTCTTC.

This clonotype occurred many times. The chain recombines TRBV7-2 with TRBJ2-7; D gene ambiguous. Trimming took 0 bases from V and 0 from J, leaving 9 bases between them. CDR3 length: 15 residues. Germline assignment: CDR1 SGHTA and CDR2 FQGNSA. CDR3 residues: CASSLARSYSYEQYF. CDR3 nucleotide sequence: TGTGCCAGCAGCTTAGCGAGGTCTTACTCCTACGAGCAGTACTTC.